This TCR beta chain comes out of a study of blood T cell repertoires in COVID-19. Study as a whole: Researchers got acute and convalescent COVID-19 samples from the United States, Italy and Spain. T cells, B-cell-depleted T cells, or PBMCs supplied cDNA or gDNA.

This clone showed up just a few times. In the original workflow: The assay estimated nucleated cells by amplifying reference gene primers. TCRdb keeps only in-frame clones here, not all; method: immunoSEQ multiplex PCR. The V and J calls and clone size were taken over from that table, and D and trimming were inferred from the DNA. The sample records 90,000 to 100,000 clones, 65% to 90% being singletons. This CDR3 comprises 16 residues. V shed 3 bases, J shed 4 bases, and the junction held 1 base outside the gene matches. Germline values: CDR1 MNHEY, CDR2 SMNVEV (reference sequence). The sequence was obtained from a man in his 70s with active or convalescent COVID-19. V gene TRBV27 combines with J gene TRBJ2-1, with 15 bases matching TRBD2. The sequencing input was peripheral blood. CDR3 coding DNA: TGTGCCAGCAGTTTTGGACTAGCGGGGGGGTACAATGAGCAGTTCTTC. This translates into CASSFGLAGGYNEQFF.